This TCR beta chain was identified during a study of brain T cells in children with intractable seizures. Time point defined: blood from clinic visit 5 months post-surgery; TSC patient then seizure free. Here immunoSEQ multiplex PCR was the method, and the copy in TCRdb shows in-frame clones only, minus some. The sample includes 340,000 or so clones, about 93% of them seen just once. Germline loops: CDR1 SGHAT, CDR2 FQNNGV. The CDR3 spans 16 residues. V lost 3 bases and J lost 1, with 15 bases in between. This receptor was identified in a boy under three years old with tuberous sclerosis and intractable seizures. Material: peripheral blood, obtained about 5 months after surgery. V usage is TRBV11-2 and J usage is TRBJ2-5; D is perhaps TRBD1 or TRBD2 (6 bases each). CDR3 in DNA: TGTGCCAGCAGCTTTTCGGGGGCCGGGGTCCAAGAGACCCAGTACTTC. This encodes CASSFSGAGVQETQYF.